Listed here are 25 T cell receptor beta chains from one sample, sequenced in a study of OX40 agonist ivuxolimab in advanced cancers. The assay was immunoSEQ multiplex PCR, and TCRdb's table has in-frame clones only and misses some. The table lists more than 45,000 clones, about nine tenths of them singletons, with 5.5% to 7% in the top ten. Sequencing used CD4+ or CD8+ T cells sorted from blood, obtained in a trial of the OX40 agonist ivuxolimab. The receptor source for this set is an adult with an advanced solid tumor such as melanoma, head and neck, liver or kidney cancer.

The CDR3 DNA reads TGTGCCAGCACCTCTGGGCATAGCAATCAGCCCCAGCATTTT. It yields the protein CASTSGHSNQPQHF. The rearrangement links TRBV6-6 to TRBJ1-5; D is undetermined. The CDR3 contains 14 residues. CDR1 MNHNY and CDR2 SVGAGI come from the germline V gene (reference sequence). With 7 bases removed from V and 0 bases from J, the gap between germline ends came to 10 bases.

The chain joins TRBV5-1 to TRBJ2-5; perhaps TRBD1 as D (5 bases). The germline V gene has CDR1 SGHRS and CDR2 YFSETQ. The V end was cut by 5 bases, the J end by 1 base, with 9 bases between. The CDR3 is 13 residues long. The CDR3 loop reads CASSDSPQETQYF. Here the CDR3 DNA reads TGCGCCAGCAGTGACAGCCCCCAAGAGACCCAGTACTTC.

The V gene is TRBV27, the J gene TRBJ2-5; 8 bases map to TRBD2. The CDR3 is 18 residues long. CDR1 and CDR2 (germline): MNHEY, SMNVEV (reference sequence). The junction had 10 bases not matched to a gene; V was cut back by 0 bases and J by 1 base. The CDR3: CASSLSGSGLGAQETQYF. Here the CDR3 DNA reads TGTGCCAGCAGTTTATCCGGCTCGGGACTAGGGGCCCAAGAGACCCAGTACTTC.

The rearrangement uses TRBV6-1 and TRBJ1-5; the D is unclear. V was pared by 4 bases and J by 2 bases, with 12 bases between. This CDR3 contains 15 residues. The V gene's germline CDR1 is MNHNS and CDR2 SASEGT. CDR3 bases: TGTGCCAGCAGTGGTATAGGTACTGGCAATCAGCCCCAGCATTTT. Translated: CASSGIGTGNQPQHF.

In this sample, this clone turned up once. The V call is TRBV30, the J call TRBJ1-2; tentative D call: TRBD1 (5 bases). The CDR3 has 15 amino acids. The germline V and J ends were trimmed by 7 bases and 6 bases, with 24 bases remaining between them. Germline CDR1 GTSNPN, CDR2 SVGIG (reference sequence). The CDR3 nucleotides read TGTGCCTCACGCCCGGGACGGAACCCGCTCCATGGCTACACCTTC. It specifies CASRPGRNPLHGYTF.

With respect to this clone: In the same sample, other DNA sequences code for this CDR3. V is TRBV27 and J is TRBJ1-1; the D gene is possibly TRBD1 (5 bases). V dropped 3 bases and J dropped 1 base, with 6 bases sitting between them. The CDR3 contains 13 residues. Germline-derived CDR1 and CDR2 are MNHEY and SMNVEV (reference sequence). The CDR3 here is CASSFRENTEAFF. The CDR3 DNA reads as TGTGCCAGCAGTTTCAGGGAGAACACTGAAGCTTTCTTT.

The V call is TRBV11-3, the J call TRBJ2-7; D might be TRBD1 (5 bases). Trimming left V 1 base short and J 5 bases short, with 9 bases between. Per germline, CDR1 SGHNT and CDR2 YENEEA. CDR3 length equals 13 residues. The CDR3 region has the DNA TGTGCCAGCAGCTTAGCAGGGTCCCACGAGCAGTACTTC. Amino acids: CASSLAGSHEQYF.

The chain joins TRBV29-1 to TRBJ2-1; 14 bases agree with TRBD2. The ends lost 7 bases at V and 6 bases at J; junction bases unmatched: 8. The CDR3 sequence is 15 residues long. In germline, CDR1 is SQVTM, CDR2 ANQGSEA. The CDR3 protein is CSAWTSGRPGNEQFF. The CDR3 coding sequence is TGCAGCGCCTGGACTAGCGGGAGGCCTGGCAATGAGCAGTTCTTC.

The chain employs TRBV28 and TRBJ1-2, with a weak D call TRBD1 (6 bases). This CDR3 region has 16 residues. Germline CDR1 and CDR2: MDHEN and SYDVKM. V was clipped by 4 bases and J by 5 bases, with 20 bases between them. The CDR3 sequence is CASSSPGANFFYGYTF. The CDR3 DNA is TGTGCCAGCAGTTCGCCAGGGGCGAACTTCTTTTATGGCTACACCTTC.

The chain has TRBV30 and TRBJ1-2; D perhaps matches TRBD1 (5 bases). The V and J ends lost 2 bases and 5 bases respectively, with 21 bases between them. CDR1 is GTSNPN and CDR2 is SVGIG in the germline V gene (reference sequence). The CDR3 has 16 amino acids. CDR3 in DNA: TGTGCCTGGAGTCCCGAAGGACACTCGTTCTGGTATGGCTACACCTTC. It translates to CAWSPEGHSFWYGYTF.

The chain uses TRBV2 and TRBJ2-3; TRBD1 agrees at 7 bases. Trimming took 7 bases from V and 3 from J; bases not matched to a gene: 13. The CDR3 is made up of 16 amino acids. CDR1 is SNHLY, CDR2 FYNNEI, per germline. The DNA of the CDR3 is TGTGCCAGCAAGTGGGGCCGACAGGGTAGGACAGATACGCAGTATTTT. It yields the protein CASKWGRQGRTDTQYF.

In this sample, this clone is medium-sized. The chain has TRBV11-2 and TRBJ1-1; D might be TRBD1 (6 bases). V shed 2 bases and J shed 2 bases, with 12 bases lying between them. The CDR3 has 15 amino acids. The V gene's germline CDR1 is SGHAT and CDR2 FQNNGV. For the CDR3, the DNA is TGTGCCAGCAGCTTACCAGTGGACAGAAACACTGAAGCTTTCTTT. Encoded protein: CASSLPVDRNTEAFF.

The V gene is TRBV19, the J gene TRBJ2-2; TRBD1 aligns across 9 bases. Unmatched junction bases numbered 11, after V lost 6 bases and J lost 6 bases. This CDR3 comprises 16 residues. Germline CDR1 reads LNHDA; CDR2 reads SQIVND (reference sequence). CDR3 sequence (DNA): TGTGCCAGTAGACGGACAGGGGTGGGTAGTTCCGGGGAGCTGTTTTTT. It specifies CASRRTGVGSSGELFF. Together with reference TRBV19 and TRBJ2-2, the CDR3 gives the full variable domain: DGGITQSPKYLFRKEGQNVTLSCEQNLNHDAMYWYRQDPGQGLRLIYYSQIVNDFQKGDIAEGYSVSREKKESFPLTVTSAQKNPTAFYLCASRRTGVGSSGELFFGEGSRLTVL.

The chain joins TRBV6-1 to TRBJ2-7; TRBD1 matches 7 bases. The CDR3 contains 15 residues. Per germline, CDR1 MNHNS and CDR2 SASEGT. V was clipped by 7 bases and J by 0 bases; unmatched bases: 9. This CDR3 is CASTRVGDSSYEQYF. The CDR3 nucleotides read TGTGCCAGCACCCGAGTAGGGGACAGCTCCTACGAGCAGTACTTC.

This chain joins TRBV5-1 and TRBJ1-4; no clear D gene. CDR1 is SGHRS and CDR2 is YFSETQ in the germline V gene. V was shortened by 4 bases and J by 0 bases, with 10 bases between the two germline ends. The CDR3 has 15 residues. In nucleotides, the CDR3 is TGCGCCAGCAGCGCGTACGCTTCAACTAATGAAAAACTGTTTTTT. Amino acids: CASSAYASTNEKLFF.

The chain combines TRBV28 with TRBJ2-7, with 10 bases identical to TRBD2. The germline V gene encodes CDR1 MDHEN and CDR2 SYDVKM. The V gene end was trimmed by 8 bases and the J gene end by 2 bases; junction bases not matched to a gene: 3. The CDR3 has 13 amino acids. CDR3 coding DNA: TGTGCCAGCGTCCTAGCGGGGGCCTACGAGCAGTACTTC. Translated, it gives CASVLAGAYEQYF.

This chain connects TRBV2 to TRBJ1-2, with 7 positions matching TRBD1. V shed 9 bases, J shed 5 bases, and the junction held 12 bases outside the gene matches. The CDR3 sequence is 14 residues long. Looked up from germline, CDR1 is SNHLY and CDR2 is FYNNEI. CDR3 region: CASKSDRRGYGYTF. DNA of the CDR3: TGTGCCAGTAAATCGGACAGGCGAGGGTATGGCTACACCTTC.

Here the CDR3 reads CASSTPRGQLYEQYF. The CDR3 nucleotides are TGTGCCAGCAGTACCCCTAGGGGACAATTGTACGAGCAGTACTTC. V is TRBV6-6 and J is TRBJ2-7; the D gene is possibly TRBD1 (6 bases). From germline, CDR1 is MNHNY and CDR2 SVGAGI (reference sequence). This CDR3 has 15 amino acids. Trimming pared 5 bases from V and 4 bases from J, leaving 18 bases between.

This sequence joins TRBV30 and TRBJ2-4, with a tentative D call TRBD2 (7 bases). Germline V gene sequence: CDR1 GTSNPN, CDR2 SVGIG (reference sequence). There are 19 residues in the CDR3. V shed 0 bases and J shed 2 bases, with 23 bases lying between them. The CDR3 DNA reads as TGTGCCTGGAGTGTAGGGGGAGGGCCCCCTATTCTGACCAAAAACATTCAGTACTTC. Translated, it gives CAWSVGGGPPILTKNIQYF.

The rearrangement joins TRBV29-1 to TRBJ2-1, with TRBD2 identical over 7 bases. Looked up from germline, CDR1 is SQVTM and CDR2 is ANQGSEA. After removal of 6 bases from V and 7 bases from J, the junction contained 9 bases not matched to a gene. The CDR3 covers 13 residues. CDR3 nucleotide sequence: TGCAGCGTCCTCGGGGGGAGAAGGAATGAGCAGTTCTTC. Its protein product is CSVLGGRRNEQFF.

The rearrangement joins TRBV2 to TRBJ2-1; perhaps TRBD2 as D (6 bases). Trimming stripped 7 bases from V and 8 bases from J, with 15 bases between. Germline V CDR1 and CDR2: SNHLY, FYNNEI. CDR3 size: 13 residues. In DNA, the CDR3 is TGTGCCAGCATTAGACGGACTACATATGAGCAGTTCTTC. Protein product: CASIRRTTYEQFF.

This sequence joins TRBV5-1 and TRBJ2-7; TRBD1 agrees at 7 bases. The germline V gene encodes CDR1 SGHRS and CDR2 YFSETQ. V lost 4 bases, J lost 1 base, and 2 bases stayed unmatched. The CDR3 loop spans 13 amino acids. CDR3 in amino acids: CASSPTGSYEQYF. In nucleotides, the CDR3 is TGCGCCAGCAGCCCGACAGGGTCCTACGAGCAGTACTTC.

CDR3 in amino acids: CASSVDPLAEQRAYNEQFF. CDR3 DNA: TGTGCCAGCAGCGTAGATCCCCTAGCGGAACAAAGGGCCTACAATGAGCAGTTCTTC. This chain links TRBV9 with TRBJ2-1; TRBD2 matches at 7 bases. V trimming: 0 bases; J trimming: 2 bases; junction bases outside the gene matches: 14. Germline CDR1 and CDR2: SGDLS and YYNGEE. The CDR3 sequence is 19 residues long. Drawing the rest from reference TRBV9 and TRBJ2-1, the complete variable domain is DSGVTQTPKHLITATGQRVTLRCSPRSGDLSVYWYQQSLDQGLQFLIQYYNGEERAKGNILERFSAQQFPDLHSELNLSSLELGDSALYFCASSVDPLAEQRAYNEQFFGPGTRLTVL.

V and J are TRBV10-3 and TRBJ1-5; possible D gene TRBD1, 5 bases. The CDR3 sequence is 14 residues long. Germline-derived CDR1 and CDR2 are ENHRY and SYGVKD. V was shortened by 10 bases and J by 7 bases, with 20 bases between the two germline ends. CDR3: CATSGGGARQPQHF. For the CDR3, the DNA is TGTGCCACGTCGGGGGGAGGGGCCCGACAGCCCCAGCATTTT.

CDR3 coding DNA: TGTGCCACCAGCAGAGGACTAGCGGAAACCTACGAGCAGTACTTC. It codes for CATSRGLAETYEQYF. This chain links TRBV15 with TRBJ2-7; 9 bases are a match to TRBD2. The CDR3 sequence is 15 residues long. J was trimmed by 2 bases and V by 1 base; bases with no gene match: 3. Germline values: CDR1 LNHNV, CDR2 YYDKDF (reference sequence).